Listed here are 30 T cell receptor beta chains from one sample, sequenced in a study of T-cell reconstitution after alpha-beta-depleted transplantation in children. TCRbeta library preparation incorporated unique molecular identifiers. One entry per CDR3 protein, called by TCRdb with MiXCR from the PCR reads. Of approximately 230,000 distinct CDR3 sequences in the sample, under 30% were seen once. The sequenced sample was PBMCs, mostly from graft donor cells, obtained 360 days after TCRalphabeta/CD19-depleted stem cell transplant. Source of these receptors: a female patient aged 2-9 years who had a stem cell transplant for congenital amegakaryocytic thrombocytopenia, so the T cells may come from the graft donor.

The genes are TRBV28 and TRBJ1-2; possible D gene TRBD1, 5 bases. The V gene lost 1 base and the J gene lost 2 bases, with 11 bases spanning the gap. The germline gives CDR1 MDHEN, CDR2 SYDVKM. CDR3 length: 15 amino acids. DNA of the CDR3: TGTGCCAGCAGTTTATCTCCCCGACAGAACTATGGCTACACCTTC. This encodes CASSLSPRQNYGYTF.

The chain has TRBV20-1 and TRBJ2-2; the match to TRBD2 covers 8 bases. This CDR3 has 12 amino acids. Germline values: CDR1 DFQATT, CDR2 SNEGSKA (reference sequence). The V segment lost 7 bases and the J segment 3 bases; nucleotides outside the gene matches: 1. CDR3: CSGLAHTGELFF. In DNA, the CDR3 is TGCAGTGGACTAGCGCACACCGGGGAGCTGTTTTTT.

This clonotype was observed a few times. The chain combines TRBV9 with TRBJ1-3; perhaps TRBD1 as D (5 bases). The CDR3 spans 17 residues. The V end was cut by 1 base, the J end by 0 bases, with 14 bases between. CDR1 is SGDLS and CDR2 is YYNGEE in the germline V gene. The CDR3 reads CASSVQGDSYSGNTIYF. The CDR3 DNA sequence: TGTGCCAGCAGCGTACAAGGGGACTCCTACTCTGGAAACACCATATATTTT.

The chain carries TRBV10-2 and TRBJ1-1; D uncertain. Trimming took 1 base from V and 5 from J, leaving 5 bases between them. CDR1 and CDR2 (germline): WSHSY, SAAADI. The CDR3 consists of 12 residues. This CDR3 is CASSELGTEAFF. The CDR3 DNA follows: TGCGCCAGCAGTGAGTTGGGGACTGAAGCTTTCTTT.

This clonotype has only a few counts. The rearrangement links TRBV4-2 to TRBJ2-3, with TRBD1 matching over 10 bases. The germline V gene encodes CDR1 LGHNA and CDR2 YNFKEQ. J was trimmed by 7 bases and V by 0 bases; bases with no gene match: 10. The CDR3 runs 17 residues. The CDR3 region has the DNA TGTGCCAGCAGCCAAGACCGAGGGGACAGGGGACGACATACGCAGTATTTT. Its translation is CASSQDRGDRGRHTQYF.

This clonotype was seen more than once but under ten times. The chain recombines TRBV20-1 with TRBJ2-3, with D hard to call. This CDR3 contains 12 residues. Germline values: CDR1 DFQATT, CDR2 SNEGSKA (reference sequence). The V and J ends lost 1 base and 3 bases respectively, with 5 bases between them. The CDR3 nucleotides are TGCAGTGCTAGAGTCTCAACAGATACGCAGTATTTT. Its protein is CSARVSTDTQYF.

This clonotype was seen a handful of times. This chain links TRBV5-1 with TRBJ1-3, with unresolved D. CDR1 is SGHRS and CDR2 is YFSETQ in the germline V gene. V shed 2 bases and J shed 1 base, with 10 bases lying between them. This CDR3 region has 15 residues. As DNA, the CDR3 is TGCGCCAGCAGCTTCGTGTTTGGGTCTGGAAACACCATATATTTT. It specifies CASSFVFGSGNTIYF.

This chain joins TRBV6-1 and TRBJ1-5; TRBD1 matches at 9 bases. From germline, CDR1 is MNHNS and CDR2 SASEGT. The V and J ends lost 8 bases and 1 base, in that order; junction bases with no gene match: 6. The CDR3 covers 15 residues. CDR3 region: CASGPTGGSNQPQHF. DNA of the CDR3: TGTGCCAGCGGCCCGACAGGGGGAAGCAATCAGCCCCAGCATTTT.

This clonotype has a count of ten or more. The V gene is TRBV3-1, the J gene TRBJ1-3, with D unresolved. This CDR3 has 16 amino acids. Deletions cut 4 bases from V and 0 bases from J, with 13 bases between. Per germline, CDR1 LGHDT and CDR2 YNNKEL (reference sequence). Written as DNA, the CDR3 is TGTGCCAGCAGCCTTCTCTATCAACCCTCTGGAAACACCATATATTTT. As protein: CASSLLYQPSGNTIYF.

This clonotype was observed a handful of times. This rearrangement joins TRBV12-3 or TRBV12-4 to TRBJ2-2; D perhaps matches TRBD1 (6 bases). This CDR3 comprises 15 residues. Trimming took 5 bases from V and 3 from J, leaving 13 bases between them. The CDR3 here is CASSPSGQYTGELFF. In nucleotides, the CDR3 is TGTGCCAGCAGTCCGAGTGGACAGTACACCGGGGAGCTGTTTTTT.

Worth noting for this clonotype: Relative to the germline gene, one junction end is altered; a read error may explain this. The V and J genes are TRBV4-1 and TRBJ1-1; D remains unclear. The germline V gene has CDR1 MGHRA and CDR2 YSYEKL. The CDR3 runs to 15 residues. The CDR3 loop reads CSSSQGPQANTEAFF. DNA for the CDR3: TGCTCCAGCAGCCAAGGCCCTCAAGCGAACACTGAAGCTTTCTTT.

J is TRBJ2-7 and V is TRBV7-2, with 9 nucleotides matching TRBD2. J lost 4 bases, V lost 8 bases, and 9 bases had no gene match. Germline CDR1 SGHTA, CDR2 FQGNSA. The CDR3 has 14 amino acids. Here the CDR3 reads CASSVAGALYEQYF. Written as DNA, the CDR3 is TGTGCCAGCTCAGTAGCGGGAGCTTTATACGAGCAGTACTTC.

The CDR3 here is CAISVSRNTEAFF. DNA of the CDR3: TGTGCCATCAGTGTTAGCAGGAACACTGAAGCTTTCTTT. The gene calls are TRBV10-3 and TRBJ1-1; the D is unclear. Trimming pared 4 bases from V and 1 base from J, leaving 7 bases between. The CDR3 sequence is 13 residues long. Germline assignment: CDR1 ENHRY and CDR2 SYGVKD.

This clonotype was observed a few times. J is TRBJ1-5 and V is TRBV19, with unresolved D. The CDR3 runs to 12 residues. The germline gives CDR1 LNHDA, CDR2 SQIVND (reference sequence). Trimming removed 4 bases at V and 0 bases at J, with 1 base between. In DNA, the CDR3 is TGTGCCAGTAGTACTAGCAATCAGCCCCAGCATTTT. Translated: CASSTSNQPQHF.

The gene calls are TRBV5-1 and TRBJ2-7; 7 nucleotides match TRBD2. V gave up 2 bases and J gave up 0 bases; unmatched junction bases: 2. Looked up from germline, CDR1 is SGHRS and CDR2 is YFSETQ. The length of the CDR3 is 14 residues. The CDR3 nucleotides are TGCGCCAGCAGCTTTGGGGGGGGCTCCTACGAGCAGTACTTC. This gives the protein CASSFGGGSYEQYF.

This chain links TRBV10-3 with TRBJ1-5; D is undetermined. The V gene lost 3 bases and the J gene lost 4 bases, with 13 bases spanning the gap. In germline, CDR1 is ENHRY, CDR2 SYGVKD. The CDR3 covers 15 residues. The CDR3 DNA is TGTGCCATCAGTGACATGTTAGGCCCTAATCAGCCCCAGCATTTT. It translates to CAISDMLGPNQPQHF.

Ten or more counts support this clonotype. This rearrangement joins TRBV3-1 to TRBJ2-1; TRBD2 aligns across 13 bases. Unmatched junction bases numbered 7, after V lost 2 bases and J lost 9 bases. The germline V gene has CDR1 LGHDT and CDR2 YNNKEL (reference sequence). There are 16 residues in the CDR3. DNA for the CDR3: TGTGCCAGCAGCCAACCCGGACTAGCGGGAGTTTGTGAGCAGTTCTTC. This encodes CASSQPGLAGVCEQFF.

A few counts support this clonotype. CDR3 protein: CASSVVAGSAGELFF. CDR3 in DNA: TGTGCCAGCAGCGTAGTAGCGGGGAGCGCCGGGGAGCTGTTTTTT. This chain connects TRBV9 to TRBJ2-2; 8 bases are shared with TRBD2. The length of the CDR3 is 15 residues. Germline V gives CDR1 SGDLS, CDR2 YYNGEE. V trimming: 0 bases; J trimming: 6 bases; junction bases outside the gene matches: 4.

The genes are TRBV29-1 and TRBJ2-7; D call uncertain. Per the germline V gene, CDR1 is SQVTM and CDR2 is ANQGSEA. The CDR3 spans 15 residues. The ends were cut back, 3 bases at V and 1 base at J, with 16 bases in the middle. The CDR3: CSVEYRISSSYEQYF. Written as DNA, the CDR3 is TGCAGCGTTGAGTACCGGATTTCGTCGTCCTACGAGCAGTACTTC.

This clonotype was seen at least ten times. V is TRBV24-1 and J is TRBJ2-3, with 7 bases aligning to TRBD1. CDR3 size: 16 residues. The germline CDR1 and CDR2 sequences are KGHDR and SFDVKD. V shed 3 bases, J shed 2 bases, and the junction held 7 bases outside the gene matches. In DNA, the CDR3 is TGTGCCACCAGTGATACCCCAACAGGGGACACAGATACGCAGTATTTT. Translated, it gives CATSDTPTGDTDTQYF.

This clonotype was counted only a few times. The rearrangement links TRBV5-1 to TRBJ1-2; D is perhaps TRBD1 (6 bases). This CDR3 comprises 14 residues. CDR1 is SGHRS and CDR2 is YFSETQ in the germline V gene. With 0 bases removed from V and 4 bases from J, the gap between germline ends came to 10 bases. Written as DNA, the CDR3 is TGCGCCAGCAGCTTGGGTCAGGGGAGCTATGGCTACACCTTC. Its translation is CASSLGQGSYGYTF.

This clonotype was detected many times. V usage is TRBV5-6 and J usage is TRBJ2-1, with a tentative D call TRBD2 (6 bases). Deletions cut 4 bases from V and 2 bases from J, with 25 bases between. Germline V lookup: CDR1 SGHDT, CDR2 YYEEEE. The CDR3 length is 19 residues. The CDR3 nucleotides read TGTGCCAGCAGCACCGCCGTCCCGGGACTGGAACTCCCCTACAATGAGCAGTTCTTC. It translates to CASSTAVPGLELPYNEQFF.

In this sample, this clonotype turned up a few times. DNA for the CDR3: TGTGCCAGCTCACCGGCGGGAGGCGGCTATGAGCAGTTCTTC. Translating gives CASSPAGGGYEQFF. The V gene is TRBV18, the J gene TRBJ2-1, with 8 bases matching TRBD2. J was trimmed by 8 bases and V by 3 bases; bases with no gene match: 6. The CDR3 is 14 residues long. In germline, CDR1 is KGHSH, CDR2 LQKENI.

This rearrangement joins TRBV7-9 to TRBJ2-5; 8 bases align to TRBD1. Germline V gives CDR1 SEHNR, CDR2 FQNEAQ (reference sequence). The V gene end was trimmed by 5 bases and the J gene end by 2 bases; junction bases not matched to a gene: 4. The CDR3 is made up of 14 amino acids. CDR3 nucleotides: TGTGCCAGCAGCCCCGGGACAGGACAAGAGACCCAGTACTTC. Encoded protein: CASSPGTGQETQYF.

This clonotype was observed a few times. The chain joins TRBV15 to TRBJ2-7; TRBD1 is a possible D gene (6 bases). Trimming removed 2 bases from V and 4 bases from J, with 12 bases in between. Germline CDR1 reads LNHNV; CDR2 reads YYDKDF (reference sequence). This CDR3 spans 14 amino acids. Written as DNA, the CDR3 is TGTGCCACCAGCAGATCCAGAGGACAGTACGAGCAGTACTTC. Translated, it gives CATSRSRGQYEQYF.

The rearrangement links TRBV12-3 or TRBV12-4 to TRBJ1-1; 7 bases map to TRBD1. Trimming removed 6 bases from V and 0 bases from J; junction bases left unmatched: 7. The CDR3 is made up of 15 amino acids. The CDR3 spells CASRRQGVVNTEAFF. CDR3 DNA sequence: TGTGCCAGCAGAAGACAGGGCGTAGTGAACACTGAAGCTTTCTTT.

The V and J genes are TRBV28 and TRBJ1-2, with D perhaps TRBD1 (5 bases). Germline CDR1 reads MDHEN; CDR2 reads SYDVKM. The CDR3 covers 15 residues. The V gene lost 6 bases and the J gene lost 4 bases, with 18 bases spanning the gap. DNA of the CDR3: TGTGCCAGCAGCCAAGGGGCCAGGGTAGGCTATGGCTACACCTTC. Its protein is CASSQGARVGYGYTF.

This clonotype showed up many times. The V and J genes are TRBV4-3 and TRBJ1-1; the D gene is possibly TRBD1 (6 bases). V shed 4 bases and J shed 10 bases, with 19 bases lying between them. Germline V gene lookup returns CDR1 LGHNA and CDR2 YSLEER. CDR3 length: 14 residues. The CDR3 sequence is CASSLHRVLSTAFF. The CDR3 DNA reads TGCGCCAGCAGCCTGCACAGGGTCCTAAGCACAGCTTTCTTT.

The chain is built from TRBV11-1 and TRBJ2-3; 13 nucleotides match TRBD2. Trimming removed 8 bases from V and 1 base from J; junction bases left unmatched: 12. Germline values: CDR1 SGHAT, CDR2 FQDESV (reference sequence). The CDR3 covers 18 residues. The CDR3 here is CASGNSRTSGSGTDTQYF. In nucleotides, the CDR3 is TGTGCCAGCGGGAATTCAAGGACTAGCGGGAGTGGCACAGATACGCAGTATTTT.

V and J are TRBV5-1 and TRBJ1-1; D gene ambiguous. Germline loops: CDR1 SGHRS, CDR2 YFSETQ. This CDR3 is 13 amino acids long. Trimming removed 4 bases from V and 0 bases from J, with 7 bases in between. CDR3 bases: TGCGCCAGCAGCGACTATATGAACACTGAAGCTTTCTTT. This gives the protein CASSDYMNTEAFF.